A single sample gave rise to the 27 T cell receptor beta chains below, sequenced in a study of cytomegalovirus exposure and HLA in healthy donors. The PCR ran on 60 Vbeta and 13 Jbeta primers. TCRdb keeps only in-frame clones here, not all; method: immunoSEQ multiplex PCR. The data hold about 120,000 clones, with roughly 74% observed a single time. The sequencing input was PBMCs. These receptors were collected from a woman aged 30 to 39 in good health and CMV-seronegative.

The chain recombines TRBV30 with TRBJ1-2, with D possibly TRBD1 on 6 matching bases. Germline assignment: CDR1 GTSNPN and CDR2 SVGIG (reference sequence). The CDR3 is made up of 13 amino acids. V lost 7 bases to trimming and J lost 2 bases, with 14 bases between them. CDR3 sequence reads: CASEGGENYGYTF. The CDR3 DNA sequence: TGTGCCTCCGAGGGGGGGGAAAACTATGGCTACACCTTC.

The gene calls are TRBV7-9 and TRBJ2-7, with a weak D call TRBD2 (6 bases). V was shortened by 5 bases and J by 4 bases, with 12 bases between the two germline ends. The germline V gene has CDR1 SEHNR and CDR2 FQNEAQ (reference sequence). This CDR3 spans 13 amino acids. The CDR3 here is CASSRSGAYEQYF. Written as DNA, the CDR3 is TGTGCCAGCAGCCGTAGCGGTGCATACGAGCAGTACTTC. The entire variable domain, with the rest obtained from reference TRBV7-9 and TRBJ2-7, is as follows: DTGVSQNPRHKITKRGQNVTFRCDPISEHNRLYWYRQTLGQGPEFLTYFQNEAQLEKSRLLSDRFSAERPKGSFSTLEIQRTEQGDSAMYLCASSRSGAYEQYFGPGTRLTVT.

The CDR3 DNA sequence: TGTGCCAGCAGTTACGGCAAGGACTTCTACGAGCAGTACTTC. Residues: CASSYGKDFYEQYF. The chain carries TRBV6-5 and TRBJ2-7; maybe TRBD2 (5 bases). Looked up from germline, CDR1 is MNHEY and CDR2 is SVGAGI. Trimming took off 2 bases at V and 3 bases at J, with 11 bases between the two ends. The CDR3 has 14 amino acids.

This clone occurred a few times. This sequence joins TRBV30 and TRBJ2-5, with 11 bases identical to TRBD2. CDR1 is GTSNPN and CDR2 is SVGIG in the germline V gene (reference sequence). The CDR3 runs 14 residues. V shed 4 bases, J shed 6 bases, and the junction held 7 bases outside the gene matches. CDR3 amino acids: CAWKTSGVIQTQYF. The CDR3 region has the DNA TGTGCCTGGAAGACTAGCGGGGTCATACAGACCCAGTACTTC.

The chain has TRBV2 and TRBJ1-5; D gene ambiguous. CDR3 length equals 13 residues. Germline V gene sequence: CDR1 SNHLY, CDR2 FYNNEI. V lost 6 bases and J 6 bases, leaving 12 bases between the germline ends. CDR3 DNA sequence: TGTGCCAGCAGCGACATGCGGGTTCAGCCCCAGCATTTT. This sequence encodes CASSDMRVQPQHF.

This clone was counted between two and nine times. This sequence joins TRBV6-5 and TRBJ1-1; possibly TRBD1 for D (6 bases). The CDR3 length is 14 residues. The V gene's germline CDR1 is MNHEY and CDR2 SVGAGI. Deletions cut 7 bases from V and 5 bases from J, with 17 bases between. CDR3 nucleotides: TGTGCCAGCACCCCACAGGGTTTGGGGACTGAAGCTTTCTTT. It translates to CASTPQGLGTEAFF.

This rearrangement joins TRBV4-1 to TRBJ2-5; weak D call: TRBD1 (5 bases). This CDR3 region has 15 residues. V dropped 3 bases and J dropped 2 bases, with 13 bases sitting between them. The germline CDR1 and CDR2 sequences are MGHRA and YSYEKL. The CDR3 spells CASSQGRTLQETQYF. DNA for the CDR3: TGCGCCAGCAGCCAGGGCCGGACACTACAAGAGACCCAGTACTTC.

This rearrangement joins TRBV4-1 to TRBJ2-1; perhaps TRBD2 as D (6 bases). Germline V gene data show CDR1 as MGHRA and CDR2 as YSYEKL. Trimming shortened V by 4 bases and J by 0 bases, and 10 bases separated the two germline ends. The CDR3 is 15 amino acids. The CDR3 DNA reads TGCGCCAGCAGCCCCGGGACTCACTCCTACAATGAGCAGTTCTTC. Translating gives CASSPGTHSYNEQFF.

The V call is TRBV30, the J call TRBJ1-2; D is unclear. The germline V gene encodes CDR1 GTSNPN and CDR2 SVGIG (reference sequence). Deletions cut 3 bases from V and 8 bases from J, with 16 bases between. CDR3 length equals 13 residues. CDR3 amino acids: CAWRQSPVEGYTF. The CDR3 DNA reads as TGTGCCTGGAGACAGTCCCCGGTCGAAGGCTACACCTTC.

J is TRBJ1-1 and V is TRBV5-1; D might be TRBD1 (6 bases). V dropped 4 bases and J dropped 1 base, with 11 bases sitting between them. The germline CDR1 and CDR2 sequences are SGHRS and YFSETQ. The CDR3 length is 14 residues. The CDR3 coding sequence is TGCGCCAGCAGCGACTTACAGGGGAACACTGAAGCTTTCTTT. This translates into CASSDLQGNTEAFF.

The chain combines TRBV6-5 with TRBJ1-1; maybe TRBD1 (5 bases). CDR1 is MNHEY, CDR2 SVGAGI, per germline. V was shortened by 2 bases and J by 7 bases, with 8 bases between the two germline ends. This CDR3 has 12 residues. The CDR3 protein is CASSYSTGEAFF. The CDR3 coding sequence is TGTGCCAGCAGTTACAGTACAGGTGAAGCTTTCTTT.

The V and J genes are TRBV2 and TRBJ1-2; D is undetermined. This CDR3 spans 11 amino acids. V lost 2 bases and J lost 14, with 12 bases in between. Germline V lookup: CDR1 SNHLY, CDR2 FYNNEI. CDR3 loop: CASSETVPRTF. CDR3 DNA sequence: TGTGCCAGCAGTGAAACTGTCCCTCGTACCTTC.

V gene TRBV13 combines with J gene TRBJ1-2; a weak D match, TRBD1 (5 bases). This CDR3 spans 12 amino acids. V was shortened by 4 bases and J by 7 bases, with 10 bases between the two germline ends. CDR1 and CDR2 from the germline V gene are PRHDT and FYEKMQ (reference sequence). The chain's CDR3 is CASSSRQSGYTF. The CDR3 DNA follows: TGTGCCAGCAGCTCCCGACAGAGTGGCTACACCTTC.

V and J are TRBV6-4 and TRBJ1-1; 10 nucleotides align to TRBD1. The CDR3 loop spans 15 amino acids. Germline V lookup: CDR1 MRHNA, CDR2 SNTAGT. V shed 6 bases, J shed 1 base, and the junction held 5 bases outside the gene matches. CDR3 residues: CASRGQGTANTEAFF. In DNA, the CDR3 is TGTGCCAGCAGGGGACAGGGGACAGCGAACACTGAAGCTTTCTTT.

V and J are TRBV6-5 and TRBJ2-1; the D gene is possibly TRBD2 (5 bases). V was shortened by 0 bases and J by 4 bases, with 10 bases between the two germline ends. The germline gives CDR1 MNHEY, CDR2 SVGAGI. This CDR3 has 15 residues. CDR3 sequence (DNA): TGTGCCAGCAGTTACTCGGGGAGAGCATACAATGAGCAGTTCTTC. It translates to CASSYSGRAYNEQFF.

The rearrangement links TRBV4-3 to TRBJ1-2; TRBD1 might be the D (5 bases). The V and J ends lost 1 base and 4 bases respectively, with 13 bases between them. Germline CDR1 and CDR2: LGHNA and YSLEER. This CDR3 region has 15 residues. CDR3 region: CASSQGGALTYGYTF. CDR3 in DNA: TGCGCCAGCAGCCAAGGTGGGGCTCTCACCTATGGCTACACCTTC.

V gene TRBV6-5 combines with J gene TRBJ2-7; 10 bases are shared with TRBD2. The CDR3 is made up of 15 amino acids. The germline V gene encodes CDR1 MNHEY and CDR2 SVGAGI. The ends lost 6 bases at V and 5 bases at J; junction bases unmatched: 10. CDR3 residues: CASRASLAGVHEQYF. In DNA form, the CDR3 reads TGTGCCAGCAGGGCGTCTCTAGCGGGAGTCCACGAGCAGTACTTC.

The chain uses TRBV30 and TRBJ2-5; a possible D gene is TRBD1 (5 bases). TRBJ2-7 matches the DNA end more closely, so the J call is doubtful. Germline V lookup: CDR1 GTSNPN, CDR2 SVGIG (reference sequence). CDR3 length: 15 amino acids. CDR3 sequence: CAWSPDPTAAYEQYF. CDR3 bases: TGTGCCTGGAGTCCGGACCCGACAGCCGCCTACGAGCAGTACTTC.

The V call is TRBV6-5, the J call TRBJ2-2, with 8 bases identical to TRBD1. Germline lookup yields CDR1 MNHEY and CDR2 SVGAGI. V dropped 0 bases and J dropped 6; count of bases not matched to a gene: 0. The CDR3 runs to 14 residues. The CDR3 bases are TGTGCCAGCAGTTACTCGACAGGGGCCGGGGAGCTGTTTTTT. Its translation: CASSYSTGAGELFF.

This chain links TRBV27 with TRBJ2-4, with a tentative D call TRBD1 (6 bases). Germline V gene lookup returns CDR1 MNHEY and CDR2 SMNVEV (reference sequence). Trimming took 4 bases from V and 9 from J, leaving 19 bases between them. The CDR3 is 15 residues long. The DNA of the CDR3 is TGTGCCAGCAGTTCAGCCCCCAGGGGAAAGAGCATTCAGTACTTC. It is translated as CASSSAPRGKSIQYF.

This clone was detected only once. The genes are TRBV5-1 and TRBJ1-1; tentatively, D is TRBD1 (5 bases). Germline CDR1 reads SGHRS; CDR2 reads YFSETQ. The CDR3 has 14 residues. V lost 0 bases to trimming and J lost 5 bases, with 11 bases between them. The CDR3 DNA reads as TGCGCCAGCAGCTTGGAAAAGGGGCGGACTGAAGCTTTCTTT. The encoded protein is CASSLEKGRTEAFF.

The chain has TRBV29-1 and TRBJ1-4; D gene uncertain. The CDR3 consists of 11 residues. V was cut by 7 bases and J by 2 bases, with 5 bases left in between. CDR1 and CDR2 from the germline V gene are SQVTM and ANQGSEA. CDR3 sequence reads: CSGGTNEKLFF. CDR3 sequence (DNA): TGCAGCGGAGGGACTAATGAAAAACTGTTTTTT.

This chain connects TRBV9 to TRBJ2-1; 10 bases agree with TRBD2. After removal of 8 bases from V and 0 bases from J, the junction contained 23 bases not matched to a gene. CDR1 is SGDLS and CDR2 is YYNGEE in the germline V gene. There are 21 residues in the CDR3. The CDR3 DNA sequence: TGTGCCAGTAGCACTGCCGTACTAGCGGGGTTGTCAAAAAGCTCCTACAATGAGCAGTTCTTC. Its protein product is CASSTAVLAGLSKSSYNEQFF.

The gene calls are TRBV6-1 and TRBJ1-1; TRBD1 matches 7 bases. CDR3 length: 14 amino acids. Germline V lookup: CDR1 MNHNS, CDR2 SASEGT. V was clipped by 6 bases and J by 0 bases; unmatched bases: 4. The CDR3 sequence: CASRGDSMNTEAFF. The CDR3 region has the DNA TGTGCCAGCAGGGGGGACAGCATGAACACTGAAGCTTTCTTT.

This chain uses TRBV5-1 with TRBJ2-7, with TRBD1 matching 8 bases. The V gene end was trimmed by 4 bases and the J gene end by 6 bases; junction bases not matched to a gene: 6. The CDR3 spans 13 residues. CDR1 and CDR2 (germline): SGHRS, YFSETQ. CDR3 nucleotide sequence: TGCGCCAGCAGCGACAGGGGATGGGGCGAGCAGTACTTC. Encoded protein: CASSDRGWGEQYF.

The chain employs TRBV6-5 and TRBJ2-1; D uncertain. There are 15 residues in the CDR3. Trimming took 2 bases from V and 0 from J, leaving 8 bases between them. Germline-derived CDR1 and CDR2 are MNHEY and SVGAGI. DNA for the CDR3: TGTGCCAGCAGTTACGACTCGAGCTCCTACAATGAGCAGTTCTTC. The encoded protein is CASSYDSSSYNEQFF.

The chain recombines TRBV5-1 with TRBJ1-2, with D tentatively TRBD1 (6 bases). The V end was cut by 3 bases, the J end by 0 bases, with 15 bases between. The CDR3 extends over 16 amino acids. Germline assignment: CDR1 SGHRS and CDR2 YFSETQ. CDR3 coding DNA: TGCGCCAGCAGCTACGCCGTACAGGGAACTAACTATGGCTACACCTTC. It yields the protein CASSYAVQGTNYGYTF.